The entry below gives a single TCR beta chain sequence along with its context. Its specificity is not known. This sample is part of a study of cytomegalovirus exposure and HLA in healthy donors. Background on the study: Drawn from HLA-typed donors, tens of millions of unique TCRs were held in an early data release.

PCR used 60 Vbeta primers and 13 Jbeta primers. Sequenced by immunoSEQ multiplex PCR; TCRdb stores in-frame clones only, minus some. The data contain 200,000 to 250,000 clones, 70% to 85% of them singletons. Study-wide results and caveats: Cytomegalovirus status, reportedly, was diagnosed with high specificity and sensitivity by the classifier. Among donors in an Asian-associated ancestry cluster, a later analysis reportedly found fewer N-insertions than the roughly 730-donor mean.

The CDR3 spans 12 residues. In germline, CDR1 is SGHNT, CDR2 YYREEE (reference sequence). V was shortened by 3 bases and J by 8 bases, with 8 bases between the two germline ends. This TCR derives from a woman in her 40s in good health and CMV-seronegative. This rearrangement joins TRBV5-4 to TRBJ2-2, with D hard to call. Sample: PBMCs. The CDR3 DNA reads TGTGCCAGCAGCTCTCCTTTGGGGGAGCTGTTTTTT. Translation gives CASSSPLGELFF.